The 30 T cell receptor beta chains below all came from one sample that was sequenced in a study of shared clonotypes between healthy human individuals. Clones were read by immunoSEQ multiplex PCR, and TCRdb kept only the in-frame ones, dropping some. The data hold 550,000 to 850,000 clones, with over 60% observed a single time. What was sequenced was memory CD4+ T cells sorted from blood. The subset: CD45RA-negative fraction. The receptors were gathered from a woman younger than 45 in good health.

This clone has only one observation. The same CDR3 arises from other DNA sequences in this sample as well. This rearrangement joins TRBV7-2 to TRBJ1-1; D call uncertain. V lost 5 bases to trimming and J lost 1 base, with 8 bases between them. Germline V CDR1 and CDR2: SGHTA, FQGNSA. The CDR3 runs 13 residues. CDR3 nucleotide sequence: TGTGCCAGCAGCCTTCAGAGGAACACTGAAGCTTTCTTT. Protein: CASSLQRNTEAFF.

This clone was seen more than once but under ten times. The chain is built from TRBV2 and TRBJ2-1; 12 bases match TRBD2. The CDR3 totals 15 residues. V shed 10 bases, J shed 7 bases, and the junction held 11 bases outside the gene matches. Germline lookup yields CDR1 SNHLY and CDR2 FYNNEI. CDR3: CATTRTSGKSNEQFF. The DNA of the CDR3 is TGTGCCACAACCCGGACTAGCGGGAAGTCGAATGAGCAGTTCTTC.

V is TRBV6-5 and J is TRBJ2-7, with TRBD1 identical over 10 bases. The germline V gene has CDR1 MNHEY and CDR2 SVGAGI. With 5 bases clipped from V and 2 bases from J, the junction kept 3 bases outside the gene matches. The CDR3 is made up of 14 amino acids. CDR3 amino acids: CASSPDRGTYEQYF. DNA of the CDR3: TGTGCCAGCAGTCCGGACAGGGGGACCTACGAGCAGTACTTC.

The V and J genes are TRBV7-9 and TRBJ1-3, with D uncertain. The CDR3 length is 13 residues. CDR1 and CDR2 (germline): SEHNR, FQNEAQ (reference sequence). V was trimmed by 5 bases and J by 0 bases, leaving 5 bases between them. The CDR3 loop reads CASSLSSGNTIYF. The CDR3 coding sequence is TGTGCCAGCAGCCTCTCCTCTGGAAACACCATATATTTT. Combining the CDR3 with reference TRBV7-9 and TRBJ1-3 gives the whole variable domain DTGVSQNPRHKITKRGQNVTFRCDPISEHNRLYWYRQTLGQGPEFLTYFQNEAQLEKSRLLSDRFSAERPKGSFSTLEIQRTEQGDSAMYLCASSLSSGNTIYFGEGSWLTVV.

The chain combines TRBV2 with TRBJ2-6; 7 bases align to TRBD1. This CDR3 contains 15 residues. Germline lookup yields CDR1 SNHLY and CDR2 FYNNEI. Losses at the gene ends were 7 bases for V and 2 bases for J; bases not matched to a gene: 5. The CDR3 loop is CASNRDSAGANVLTF. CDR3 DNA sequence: TGTGCCAGCAACCGGGACAGCGCTGGGGCCAACGTCCTGACTTTC.

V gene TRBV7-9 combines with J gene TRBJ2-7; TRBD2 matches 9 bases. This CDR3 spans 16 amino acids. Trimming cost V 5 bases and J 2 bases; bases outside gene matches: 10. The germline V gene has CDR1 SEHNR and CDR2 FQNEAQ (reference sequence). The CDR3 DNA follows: TGTGCCAGCAGCCCTGTTAGCGGGGGATTGCCCTACGAGCAGTACTTC. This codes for CASSPVSGGLPYEQYF.

In DNA form, the CDR3 reads TGTGCCAGCAGCTTAAGTTCGGGAGGGCGTTCTGGGAATGAGCAGTTCTTC. Its protein is CASSLSSGGRSGNEQFF. The chain links TRBV7-9 to TRBJ2-1, with 8 bases that match TRBD2. CDR1 is SEHNR and CDR2 is FQNEAQ in the germline V gene (reference sequence). This CDR3 has 17 residues. After removal of 2 bases from V and 7 bases from J, the junction contained 13 bases not matched to a gene.

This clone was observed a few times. CDR3 DNA: TGTGCCAGCAGCAGTAGCGGGAGGCCACCCTACGAGCAGTACTTC. This translates into CASSSSGRPPYEQYF. The rearrangement links TRBV7-9 to TRBJ2-7; the match to TRBD2 covers 10 bases. The CDR3 spans 15 residues. V trimming: 5 bases; J trimming: 2 bases; junction bases outside the gene matches: 6. From germline, CDR1 is SEHNR and CDR2 FQNEAQ (reference sequence).

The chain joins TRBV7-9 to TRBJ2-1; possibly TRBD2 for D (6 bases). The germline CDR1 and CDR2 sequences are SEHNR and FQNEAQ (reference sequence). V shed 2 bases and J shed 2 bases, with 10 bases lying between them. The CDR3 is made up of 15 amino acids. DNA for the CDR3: TGTGCCAGCAGCTTATCGGGAGCCACCTACAATGAGCAGTTCTTC. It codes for CASSLSGATYNEQFF.

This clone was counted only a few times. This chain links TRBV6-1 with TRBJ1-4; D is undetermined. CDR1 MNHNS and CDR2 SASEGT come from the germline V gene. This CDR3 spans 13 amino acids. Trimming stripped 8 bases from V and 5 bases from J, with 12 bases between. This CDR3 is CASEAVSNEKLFF. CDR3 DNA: TGTGCCAGCGAGGCAGTATCAAATGAAAAACTGTTTTTT.

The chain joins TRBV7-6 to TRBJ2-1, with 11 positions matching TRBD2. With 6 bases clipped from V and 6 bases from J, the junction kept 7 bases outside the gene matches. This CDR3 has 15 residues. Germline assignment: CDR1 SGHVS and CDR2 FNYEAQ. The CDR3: CASSATSGAPNEQFF. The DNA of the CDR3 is TGTGCCAGCAGTGCGACTAGCGGGGCTCCCAATGAGCAGTTCTTC.

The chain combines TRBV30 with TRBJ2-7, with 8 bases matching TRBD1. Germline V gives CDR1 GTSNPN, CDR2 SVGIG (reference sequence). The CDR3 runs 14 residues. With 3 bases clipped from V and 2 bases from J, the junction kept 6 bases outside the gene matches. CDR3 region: CAWRRTGNTYEQYF. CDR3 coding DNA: TGTGCCTGGAGACGGACAGGGAATACCTACGAGCAGTACTTC.

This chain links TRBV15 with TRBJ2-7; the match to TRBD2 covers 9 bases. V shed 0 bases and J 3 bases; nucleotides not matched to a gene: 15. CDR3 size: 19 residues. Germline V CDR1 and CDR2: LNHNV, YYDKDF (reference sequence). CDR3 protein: CATSRDRMAGGPRIYEQYF. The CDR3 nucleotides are TGTGCCACCAGCAGAGATCGAATGGCGGGAGGGCCGCGGATCTACGAGCAGTACTTC.

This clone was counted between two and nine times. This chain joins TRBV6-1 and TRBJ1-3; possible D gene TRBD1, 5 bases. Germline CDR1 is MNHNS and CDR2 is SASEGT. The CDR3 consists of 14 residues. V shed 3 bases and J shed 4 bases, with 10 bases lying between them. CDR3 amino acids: CASSEGTMGNTIYF. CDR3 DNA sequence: TGTGCCAGCAGTGAGGGGACGATGGGAAACACCATATATTTT.

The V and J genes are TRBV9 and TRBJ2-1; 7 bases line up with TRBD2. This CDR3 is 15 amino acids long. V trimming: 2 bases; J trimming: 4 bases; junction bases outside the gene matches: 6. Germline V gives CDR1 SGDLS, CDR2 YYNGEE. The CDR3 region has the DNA TGTGCCAGCAGCGTCGGCGGGAGTGAATACAATGAGCAGTTCTTC. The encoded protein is CASSVGGSEYNEQFF.

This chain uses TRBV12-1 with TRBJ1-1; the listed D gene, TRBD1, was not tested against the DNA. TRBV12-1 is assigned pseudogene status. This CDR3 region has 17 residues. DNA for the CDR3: TGTGCCAGCAGCCGTTATTTCAGGGATTCCTTCCGCACTGAAGCTTTCTTT. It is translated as CASSRYFRDSFRTEAFF.

The CDR3 is CSAGTSGTDTQYF. The DNA of the CDR3 is TGCAGCGCCGGGACTAGCGGCACAGATACGCAGTATTTT. The V call is TRBV29-1, the J call TRBJ2-3, with 10 nucleotides matching TRBD2. With V trimmed by 7 bases and J by 1 base, 2 bases remained unmatched. This CDR3 has 13 residues. CDR1 is SQVTM and CDR2 is ANQGSEA in the germline V gene.

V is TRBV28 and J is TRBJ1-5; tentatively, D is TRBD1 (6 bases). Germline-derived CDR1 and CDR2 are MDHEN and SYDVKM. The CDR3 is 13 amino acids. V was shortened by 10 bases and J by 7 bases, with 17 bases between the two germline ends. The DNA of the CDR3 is TGTGCCACCACGAAGGGGGGTTTGCAGCCCCAGCATTTT. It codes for CATTKGGLQPQHF.

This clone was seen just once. The CDR3 DNA follows: TGTGCCAGCAGGCCACCCCCGGGAGCTAGCCCTTCCTACAATGAGCAGTTCTTC. Translating gives CASRPPPGASPSYNEQFF. The rearrangement joins TRBV13 to TRBJ2-1; D may be TRBD2 (6 bases). The V end was cut by 6 bases, the J end by 1 base, with 22 bases between. The CDR3 sequence is 18 residues long. CDR1 is PRHDT, CDR2 FYEKMQ, per germline (reference sequence).

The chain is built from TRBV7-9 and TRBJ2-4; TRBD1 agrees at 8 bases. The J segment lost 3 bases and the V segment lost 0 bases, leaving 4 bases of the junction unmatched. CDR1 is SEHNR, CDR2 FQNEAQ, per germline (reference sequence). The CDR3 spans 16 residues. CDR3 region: CASSLAGTGYKNIQYF. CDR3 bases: TGTGCCAGCAGCTTAGCCGGGACAGGCTACAAAAACATTCAGTACTTC.

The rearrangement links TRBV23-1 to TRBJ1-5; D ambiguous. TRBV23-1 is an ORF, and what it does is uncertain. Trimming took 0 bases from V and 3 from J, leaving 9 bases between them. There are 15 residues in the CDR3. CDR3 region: CASSQSGSPNQPQHF. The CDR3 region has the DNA TGCGCCAGCAGTCAATCCGGTAGCCCCAATCAGCCCCAGCATTTT.

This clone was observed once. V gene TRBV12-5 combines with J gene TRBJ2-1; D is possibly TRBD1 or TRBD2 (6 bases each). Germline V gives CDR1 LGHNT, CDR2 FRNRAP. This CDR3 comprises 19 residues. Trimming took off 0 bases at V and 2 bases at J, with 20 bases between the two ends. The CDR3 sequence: CASGLVRWGGDIAYNEQFF. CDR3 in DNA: TGTGCTAGTGGTTTGGTACGGTGGGGCGGGGACATTGCCTACAATGAGCAGTTCTTC.

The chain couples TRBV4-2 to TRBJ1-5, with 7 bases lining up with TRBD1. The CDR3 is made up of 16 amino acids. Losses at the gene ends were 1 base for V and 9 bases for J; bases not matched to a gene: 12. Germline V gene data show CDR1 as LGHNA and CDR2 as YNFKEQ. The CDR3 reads CASSQVRGGLSGPQHF. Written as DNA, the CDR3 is TGTGCCAGCAGCCAAGTGCGAGGGGGCCTTTCTGGGCCCCAGCATTTT.

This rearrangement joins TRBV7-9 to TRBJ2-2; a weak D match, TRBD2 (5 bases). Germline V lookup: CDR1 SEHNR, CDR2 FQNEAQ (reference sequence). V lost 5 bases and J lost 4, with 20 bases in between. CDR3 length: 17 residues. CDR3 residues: CASSPQGRGKSTGELFF. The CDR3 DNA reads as TGTGCCAGCAGCCCCCAAGGTAGAGGGAAGAGCACCGGGGAGCTGTTTTTT.

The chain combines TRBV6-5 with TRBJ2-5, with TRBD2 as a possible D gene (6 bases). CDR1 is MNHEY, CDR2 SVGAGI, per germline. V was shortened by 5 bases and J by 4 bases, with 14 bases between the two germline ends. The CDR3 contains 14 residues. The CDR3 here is CASSKTRRGETQYF. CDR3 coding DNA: TGTGCCAGCAGTAAGACTAGGAGGGGAGAGACCCAGTACTTC.

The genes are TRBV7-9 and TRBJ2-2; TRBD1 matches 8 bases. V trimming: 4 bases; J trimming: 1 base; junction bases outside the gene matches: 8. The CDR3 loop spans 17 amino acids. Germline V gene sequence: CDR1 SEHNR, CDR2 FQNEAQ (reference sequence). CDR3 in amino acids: CASSSTPGQGNTGELFF. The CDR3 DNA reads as TGTGCCAGCAGCTCGACACCCGGACAGGGGAACACCGGGGAGCTGTTTTTT.

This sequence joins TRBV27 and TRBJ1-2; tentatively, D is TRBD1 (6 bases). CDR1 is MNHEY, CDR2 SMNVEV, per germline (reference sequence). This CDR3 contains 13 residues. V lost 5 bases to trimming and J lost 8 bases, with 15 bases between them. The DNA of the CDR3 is TGTGCCAGCAGTCGTGGACCCAGGGGAGGCTACACCTTC. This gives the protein CASSRGPRGGYTF.

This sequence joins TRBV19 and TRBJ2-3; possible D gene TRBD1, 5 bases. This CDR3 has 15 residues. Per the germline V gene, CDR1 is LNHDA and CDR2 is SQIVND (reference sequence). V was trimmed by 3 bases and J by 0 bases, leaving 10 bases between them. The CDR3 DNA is TGTGCCAGTAGTATGGTAGGGGTAAGCACAGATACGCAGTATTTT. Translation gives CASSMVGVSTDTQYF.

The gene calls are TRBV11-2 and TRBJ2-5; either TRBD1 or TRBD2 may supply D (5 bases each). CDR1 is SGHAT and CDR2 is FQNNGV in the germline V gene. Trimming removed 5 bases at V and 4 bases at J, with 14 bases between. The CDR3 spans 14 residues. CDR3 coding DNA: TGTGCCAGCAGCGCTCATTGGGGGTCAGAGACCCAGTACTTC. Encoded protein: CASSAHWGSETQYF.

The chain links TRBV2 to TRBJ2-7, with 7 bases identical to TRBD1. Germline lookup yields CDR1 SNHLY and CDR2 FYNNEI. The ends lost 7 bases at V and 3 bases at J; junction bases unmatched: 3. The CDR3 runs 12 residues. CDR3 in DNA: TGTGCCAGCAAGGGACAGAGCTACGAGCAGTACTTC. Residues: CASKGQSYEQYF.